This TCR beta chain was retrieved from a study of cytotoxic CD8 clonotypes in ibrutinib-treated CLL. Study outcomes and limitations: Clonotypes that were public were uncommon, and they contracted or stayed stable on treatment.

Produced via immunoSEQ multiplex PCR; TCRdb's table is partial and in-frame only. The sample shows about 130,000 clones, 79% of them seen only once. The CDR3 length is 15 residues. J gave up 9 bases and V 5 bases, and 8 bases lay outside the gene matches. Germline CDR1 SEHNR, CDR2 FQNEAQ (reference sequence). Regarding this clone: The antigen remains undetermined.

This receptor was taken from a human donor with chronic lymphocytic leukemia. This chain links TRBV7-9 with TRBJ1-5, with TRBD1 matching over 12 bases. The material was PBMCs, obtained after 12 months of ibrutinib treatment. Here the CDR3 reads CASSMGTGGGRPQHF. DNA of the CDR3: TGTGCCAGCAGCATGGGGACAGGGGGCGGGCGGCCCCAGCATTTT.